This entry is about one T cell receptor beta chain. As yet, its antigen is unknown. These data come from a study of persistence of HIV-infected CD4 T cells. The immunoSEQ assay was version 4, run in survey mode. TCRdb's copy holds only in-frame clones and misses some; the assay was immunoSEQ multiplex PCR. Among under 60,000 clones listed, around 75% were seen once. Lysates of CMV-infected fibroblasts at 10 ug/mL stimulated these cells. CD40L/CD69 double-negative CD45RO-high memory CD4+ T cells were collected. Donors had undetectable plasma HIV-1 RNA, under 50 copies/mL, for 4+ years. Donors had CD4+ T cell counts above 400 cells/uL and were CMV-seropositive. Study results and caveats: Antigen-responding cells were enriched for degenerate expanded CDR3beta sequences.

The clonotype comes from an adult man with HIV who was CMV-seropositive. The specimen was CD4+ T cells sorted from PBMCs after roughly 18-hour stimulation, collected from a patient who received antiretroviral therapy.

The CDR3 is CASSRTGSNTEAFF. For the CDR3, the DNA is TGCGCCAGCAGCCGGACAGGGTCGAACACTGAAGCTTTCTTT. This sequence joins TRBV5-1 and TRBJ1-1; 8 nucleotides match TRBD1. Germline CDR1 and CDR2: SGHRS and YFSETQ. V was clipped by 4 bases and J by 1 base; unmatched bases: 3. CDR3 length: 14 residues.